This TCR beta chain was observed in a study of shared clonotypes between healthy human individuals. On the study more broadly: CD4 naive and memory got three plates each, CD8 naive two, CD8 memory one.

The data were produced by immunoSEQ multiplex PCR, yet TCRdb's version contains in-frame clones alone and is incomplete. The sample contains about 1 million clones, under 80% of which appear only once. Study-wide findings and caveats: As a rule, naive subsets had a larger estimated richness than memory subsets. When compared with the clonotypes that were shared by all four sorted-subset donors, the non-shared clonotypes turned out to have lower generation probabilities. Among a handful of donors, approximately 5% of naive CD4 clonotypes were found in common.

This CDR3 spans 15 amino acids. Germline values: CDR1 SGHRS, CDR2 YFSETQ. Trimming cost V 1 base and J 8 bases, with 16 bases left between them. Note on this clone: No antigen is known for it.

This clonotype was sampled from a young man in good health. J is TRBJ2-1 and V is TRBV5-1, with TRBD1 as a possible D gene (6 bases). The sequencing sample was made of memory CD4+ T cells sorted from blood. This sample's subset: CD45RA-negative fraction. The DNA of the CDR3 is TGCGCCAGCAGCTTGAGGTCAGGGGCCGCCGATGAGCAGTTCTTC. This gives the protein CASSLRSGAADEQFF.